This T cell receptor beta chain was recovered during a study of response to subunit inactivated influenza vaccine. Overall study findings and caveats: There was a suggestion from the authors that each seasonal influenza vaccination recruits few new T cells.

As regards this clonotype: The antigen remains undetermined.

TCRdb used MiXCR to reprocess the RT-PCR reads, holding one entry per CDR3 protein. This table holds approximately 520,000 distinct CDR3 sequences, approximately 24% found once. The CDR3 runs to 18 residues. The V and J ends lost 0 bases and 6 bases, in that order; junction bases with no gene match: 14. The germline gives CDR1 LGHNA, CDR2 YNFKEQ. The receptor was isolated from a man between 50 and 59 years old who received an inactivated influenza vaccine. The sample in question was CD4+ T cells sorted from PBMCs, obtained 4 to 6 days after vaccination. J is TRBJ2-3 and V is TRBV4-2, with 8 nucleotides matching TRBD2. For the CDR3, the DNA is TGTGCCAGCAGCCAAGAGTGGGTGCGGAGCGGGAGTGGGGATACGCAGTATTTT. Protein: CASSQEWVRSGSGDTQYF.